One and the same sample provided the 27 T cell receptor beta chains below, sequenced in a study of regulatory T cells in long-lasting Graves disease. Time point: newly diagnosed GD, antithyroid drugs for less than 3 months. Isolated PBMC RNA provided the starting material for the TCR library. Investigators prepared the TCR beta libraries by applying iRepertoire HTBI primers and Arm-PCR of CDR3 regions. MiXCR, applied by TCRdb to the multiplex PCR reads, yields one record per CDR3 protein. The sample comprises hundreds of thousands of distinct CDR3 sequences, 13% of which are singletons, and about 10% rests with the top ten. These same data were also listed under a study on T cells in Graves' hyperthyroidism and ophthalmopathy.

Sequenced material: peripheral blood mononuclear cells (PBMCs), taken at new diagnosis, from a patient treated with antithyroid drugs. All receptors come from a young man with Graves disease.

This clonotype was recorded many times. The V call is TRBV5-1, the J call TRBJ1-5, with TRBD1 as a possible D gene (6 bases). V dropped 0 bases and J dropped 8 bases, with 9 bases sitting between them. The V gene's germline CDR1 is SGHRS and CDR2 YFSETQ. The CDR3 is made up of 13 amino acids. The CDR3 DNA reads TGCGCCAGCAGCTTGGACAGGGAGGAGCCCCAGCATTTT. Residues: CASSLDREEPQHF. Supplemented by reference TRBV5-1 and TRBJ1-5, the full variable domain reads KAGVTQTPRYLIKTRGQQVTLSCSPISGHRSVSWYQQTPGQGLQFLFEYFSETQRNKGNFPGRFSGRQFSNSRSEMNVSTLELGDSALYLCASSLDREEPQHFGDGTRLSIL.

This clonotype was recorded at least ten times. The V and J genes are TRBV20-1 and TRBJ2-5, with a possible D match to TRBD1 (6 bases). V lost 3 bases to trimming and J lost 2 bases, with 10 bases between them. The V gene's germline CDR1 is DFQATT and CDR2 SNEGSKA (reference sequence). The length of the CDR3 is 13 residues. CDR3 protein: CSASRGGQETQYF. Here the CDR3 DNA reads TGCAGTGCTAGCAGGGGCGGTCAAGAGACCCAGTACTTC.

This clonotype was recorded at least ten times. The chain combines TRBV28 with TRBJ2-7, with 12 bases that match TRBD2. Germline V gives CDR1 MDHEN, CDR2 SYDVKM. There are 15 residues in the CDR3. The trim removed 4 bases at V and 2 bases at J, leaving 3 bases unmatched. This CDR3 reads CASSSLAGGPYEQYF. CDR3 DNA sequence: TGTGCCAGCAGTTCTCTAGCGGGAGGGCCCTACGAGCAGTACTTC.

This clonotype came up many times. The rearrangement joins TRBV6-1 to TRBJ1-5; D is unresolved. This CDR3 comprises 17 residues. V lost 6 bases to trimming and J lost 0 bases, with 18 bases between them. Germline lookup yields CDR1 MNHNS and CDR2 SASEGT. The CDR3: CASSESTASYSNQPQHF. In DNA, the CDR3 is TGTGCCAGCAGCGAAAGTACAGCCTCTTATAGCAATCAGCCCCAGCATTTT.

This clonotype was observed a single time. It is likely a read error: a sequence one base away is far more abundant. This rearrangement joins TRBV2 to TRBJ2-1; no firm D call. V lost 3 bases and J 10 bases, leaving 13 bases between the germline ends. The V gene's germline CDR1 is SNHLY and CDR2 FYNNEI. This CDR3 has 13 amino acids. In DNA form, the CDR3 reads TGTGCCAGCAGTGAGGACCAGACCTACGAGCAGTTCTTC. It specifies CASSEDQTYEQFF.

The chain combines TRBV3-1 with TRBJ2-3, with D uncertain. V lost 1 base, J lost 6 bases, and 8 bases lay in between. CDR1 is LGHDT and CDR2 is YNNKEL in the germline V gene (reference sequence). This CDR3 has 13 amino acids. CDR3 residues: CASSQATSDTQYF. CDR3 sequence (DNA): TGTGCCAGCAGCCAAGCGACCTCCGATACGCAGTATTTT.

The V call is TRBV3-1, the J call TRBJ2-7, with 7 bases fitting TRBD2. CDR1 and CDR2 from the germline V gene are LGHDT and YNNKEL (reference sequence). V trimming: 4 bases; J trimming: 3 bases; junction bases outside the gene matches: 9. The CDR3 spans 15 residues. The CDR3 DNA is TGTGCCAGCAGCCCCCGACGGCCTAGCGGCTACGAGCAGTACTTC. Its protein is CASSPRRPSGYEQYF.

This clonotype occurred many times. V gene TRBV6-1 combines with J gene TRBJ2-1, with 11 positions matching TRBD2. Trimming took 6 bases from V and 4 from J; bases not matched to a gene: 2. The CDR3 contains 14 residues. Germline values: CDR1 MNHNS, CDR2 SASEGT. CDR3 amino acids: CASRTSGKYNEQFF. Here the CDR3 DNA reads TGTGCCAGCAGGACTAGCGGGAAATACAATGAGCAGTTCTTC.

This clonotype showed up many times. The V and J genes are TRBV13 and TRBJ2-1; tentatively, D is TRBD1 (5 bases). Looked up from germline, CDR1 is PRHDT and CDR2 is FYEKMQ (reference sequence). The CDR3 contains 13 residues. With 2 bases removed from V and 9 bases from J, the gap between germline ends came to 11 bases. In nucleotides, the CDR3 is TGTGCCAGCAGCTTACAGGGTAATTTTGAGCAGTTCTTC. Residues: CASSLQGNFEQFF.

This clonotype is a singleton in its sample. A far bigger clonotype differs at one base, so this is likely a read error. The chain employs TRBV7-2 and TRBJ2-4, with 7 bases lining up with TRBD1. Germline lookup yields CDR1 SGHTA and CDR2 FQGNSA. This CDR3 region has 11 residues. This CDR3 is CATRQGNEQYF. The CDR3 DNA is TGTGCTACCCGACAGGGTAATGAGCAGTACTTC.

Comments on this clonotype: A much larger clone lies one base from this, so it may be a read error. Without the conserved terminal phenylalanine or tryptophan, this CDR3 likely stems from a read error. V gene TRBV7-3 combines with J gene TRBJ2-1, with 9 bases lining up with TRBD1. The CDR3 has 15 amino acids. Germline V gives CDR1 SGHTA, CDR2 FQGTGA. J gave up 3 bases and V 6 bases, and 6 bases lay outside the gene matches. The CDR3 here is CASSPGQGHYNEQFL. The CDR3 coding sequence is TGTGCCAGCAGTCCGGGACAGGGACACTACAATGAGCAGTTCTTG.

The count of this clonotype is one. A read error may explain this, as a much larger clone is one base away. The chain has TRBV7-9 and TRBJ1-1, with D tentatively TRBD1 (5 bases). In germline, CDR1 is SEHNR, CDR2 FQNEAQ (reference sequence). The V end lost 3 bases, the J end lost 0 bases, and 11 bases lay between the germline ends. This CDR3 spans 15 amino acids. This CDR3 is CASSFRQTMNTEAFF. As DNA, the CDR3 is TGTGCCAGCAGCTTTAGACAGACGATGAACACTGAAGCTTTCTTT.

This clonotype has a count of ten or more. This chain joins TRBV20-1 and TRBJ2-4; TRBD2 matches 7 bases. After removal of 4 bases from V and 1 base from J, the junction contained 7 bases not matched to a gene. Looked up from germline, CDR1 is DFQATT and CDR2 is SNEGSKA (reference sequence). The CDR3 length is 15 residues. The CDR3 sequence: CSAIEAAGAKNIQYF. In DNA, the CDR3 is TGCAGTGCTATTGAGGCAGCGGGGGCCAAAAACATTCAGTACTTC.

This clonotype was seen at least ten times. At one boundary the junction diverges from the germline segment, which might be a read error. As DNA, the CDR3 is TGTGCCAGCAGTCAGATAGTGGGACGTCCGGCTTTT. This gives the protein CASSQIVGRPAF. This sequence joins TRBV2 and TRBJ1-5, with D tentatively TRBD1 (5 bases). CDR3 length equals 12 residues. Germline values: CDR1 SNHLY, CDR2 FYNNEI.

V gene TRBV9 combines with J gene TRBJ1-4; D is perhaps TRBD1 (6 bases). CDR1 SGDLS and CDR2 YYNGEE come from the germline V gene. The ends were cut back, 4 bases at V and 8 bases at J, with 21 bases in the middle. CDR3 length equals 16 residues. The CDR3 protein is CASSMVYGGGEEKLFF. As DNA, the CDR3 is TGTGCCAGCAGCATGGTCTACGGGGGCGGGGAAGAAAAACTGTTTTTT.

At least ten counts were recorded for this clonotype. The chain has TRBV12-3 or TRBV12-4 and TRBJ2-7; 7 bases agree with TRBD2. The CDR3 loop spans 16 amino acids. V was clipped by 4 bases and J by 2 bases; unmatched bases: 11. The DNA for the CDR3 is TGTGCCAGCAGTTCCGGGGAGGGGCTAGCGGCCTACGAGCAGTACTTC. Its protein product is CASSSGEGLAAYEQYF.

This clonotype was detected ten times or more. The chain combines TRBV29-1 with TRBJ2-5; no firm D call. Germline lookup yields CDR1 SQVTM and CDR2 ANQGSEA. This CDR3 spans 14 amino acids. Trimming removed 6 bases at V and 4 bases at J, with 18 bases between. In nucleotides, the CDR3 is TGCAGCGTCCAAGTGGTAGGGCTGGGAGAGACCCAGTACTTC. Its protein product is CSVQVVGLGETQYF.

V is TRBV7-3 and J is TRBJ2-5; 9 nucleotides align to TRBD2. Losses at the gene ends were 2 bases for V and 4 bases for J; bases not matched to a gene: 11. CDR3 length: 17 residues. The germline V gene encodes CDR1 SGHTA and CDR2 FQGTGA. This CDR3 reads CASSLGLSGRHGETQYF. CDR3 in DNA: TGTGCCAGCAGCTTAGGGCTTAGCGGGAGACACGGAGAGACCCAGTACTTC.

This clonotype was detected many times. The rearrangement links TRBV12-3 or TRBV12-4 to TRBJ2-3; the match to TRBD2 covers 10 bases. V lost 6 bases, J lost 0 bases, and 6 bases stayed unmatched. There are 16 residues in the CDR3. The CDR3 loop is CASSPRTSGSTDTQYF. CDR3 coding DNA: TGTGCCAGCAGCCCGAGGACTAGCGGAAGCACAGATACGCAGTATTTT.

This clonotype was picked up many times. The V and J genes are TRBV28 and TRBJ1-1; the match to TRBD1 covers 9 bases. Germline values: CDR1 MDHEN, CDR2 SYDVKM. Losses at the gene ends were 6 bases for V and 11 bases for J; bases not matched to a gene: 13. This CDR3 has 14 residues. CDR3 DNA: TGTGCCAGCAGACTCACAGGGGGCGCTTCGGAGGCTTTCTTT. The encoded protein is CASRLTGGASEAFF.

This clonotype appeared many times. This chain connects TRBV20-1 to TRBJ2-1, with D unresolved. Germline V gene data show CDR1 as DFQATT and CDR2 as SNEGSKA (reference sequence). There are 13 residues in the CDR3. V lost 0 bases and J 5 bases, leaving 8 bases between the germline ends. CDR3 coding DNA: TGCAGTGCTAGAGATCTCATACACAATGAGCAGTTCTTC. Residues: CSARDLIHNEQFF.

The rearrangement links TRBV29-1 to TRBJ2-7; unclear D gene. The V and J ends lost 5 bases and 2 bases respectively, with 10 bases between them. This CDR3 comprises 12 residues. Germline CDR1 reads SQVTM; CDR2 reads ANQGSEA. The CDR3 here is CSVTPDAYEQYF. The CDR3 region has the DNA TGCAGCGTTACACCGGACGCCTACGAGCAGTACTTC.

V and J are TRBV20-1 and TRBJ2-7; the D call may be TRBD1 or TRBD2 (5 bases each). The CDR3 totals 16 residues. Trimming removed 3 bases from V and 6 bases from J, with 24 bases in between. Germline lookup yields CDR1 DFQATT and CDR2 SNEGSKA (reference sequence). CDR3 nucleotide sequence: TGCAGTGCTAGGGATCCGGGGCCTCGCGTGGGCTCCGAGCAGTACTTC. It specifies CSARDPGPRVGSEQYF.

This clonotype came up many times. The chain joins TRBV10-1 to TRBJ2-7, with D maybe TRBD2 (6 bases). The CDR3 sequence is 14 residues long. Trimming cost V 0 bases and J 5 bases, with 11 bases left between them. Germline CDR1 reads WNHNN; CDR2 reads SYGVQD (reference sequence). The CDR3 loop is CASSESRGNNEQYF. The CDR3, as DNA: TGCGCCAGCAGTGAGTCCCGGGGGAACAACGAGCAGTACTTC.

In this sample, this clonotype turned up many times. This chain links TRBV20-1 with TRBJ1-5; D unclear. CDR1 is DFQATT, CDR2 SNEGSKA, per germline (reference sequence). V was trimmed by 0 bases and J by 3 bases, leaving 15 bases between them. The CDR3 is 16 amino acids. Here the CDR3 DNA reads TGCAGTGCTAGAGATATTAGGATGGGTCTCAATCAGCCCCAGCATTTT. Translation: CSARDIRMGLNQPQHF.

This clonotype has a handful of counts. The rearrangement links TRBV6-1 to TRBJ1-2; 9 positions agree with TRBD1. Germline values: CDR1 MNHNS, CDR2 SASEGT. There are 13 residues in the CDR3. The CDR3 reads CTIRRDRDYGYTF. In nucleotides, the CDR3 is TGTACAATCCGGCGGGACAGGGACTATGGCTACACCTTC.

The CDR3 is CASSPGYYQPQHF. In DNA form, the CDR3 reads TGTGCCAGCTCACCAGGGTACTATCAGCCCCAGCATTTT. This sequence joins TRBV18 and TRBJ1-5; D unclear. Trimming left V 2 bases short and J 5 bases short, with 7 bases between. The germline gives CDR1 KGHSH, CDR2 LQKENI. The CDR3 length is 13 residues.